This TCR beta chain stems from a study of shared clonotypes between healthy human individuals. Looking at the study overall: In total, the donors were two women and a few men aged 18 to 49.

The CDR3 is made up of 15 amino acids. The V end was cut by 4 bases, the J end by 3 bases, with 13 bases between. Germline V gene lookup returns CDR1 SEHNR and CDR2 FQNEAQ (reference sequence). The authors ran the assay at deep level. Repertoires were generated with immunoSEQ multiplex PCR, while TCRdb's copy carries only in-frame clones and drops some. Here the sample spans fewer than 150,000 clones, 55% to 80% being singletons. The sequence came from a woman in her thirties in good health. The chain is built from TRBV7-9 and TRBJ1-5, with D unresolved. The sequencing input was memory CD8+ T cells sorted from blood. Regarding subset: CD45RO+ cells pooled with CCR7-negative TemRA cells. Here the CDR3 reads CASSSRRQDNQPQHF. Written as DNA, the CDR3 is TGTGCCAGCAGCTCCCGAAGACAAGACAATCAGCCCCAGCATTTT.